This T cell receptor (beta chain) was sequenced during a study of blood T cell repertoires in COVID-19. Study context: PBMCs, B-cell-depleted T cells, or T cells provided the cDNA or gDNA that made up the material.

Authors' methods: Reference gene primer amplification gave nucleated cell count estimates. Produced via immunoSEQ multiplex PCR; TCRdb's table is partial and in-frame only. V, J and clone size reflect that table, while D and trimming were determined from the DNA. The top ten hold around 1.5% of the sample, which has about 410,000 clones, approximately 90% seen once. Germline lookup yields CDR1 LGHNA and CDR2 YSLEER. Trimming removed 4 bases from V and 0 bases from J; junction bases left unmatched: 3. The CDR3 has 14 amino acids. Patients at the Seattle site were enrolled during active infection and followed longitudinally. This clone was observed a single time.

J is TRBJ2-7 and V is TRBV4-3; 7 nucleotides agree with TRBD1. The clonotype was recovered from a woman aged 35 to 49 with COVID-19, enrolled during active disease. The sample consisted of peripheral blood. The CDR3 region is CASSRQGSSYEQYF. The CDR3 DNA sequence: TGCGCCAGCAGCCGACAGGGCAGCTCCTACGAGCAGTACTTC.